Below, one T cell receptor (beta chain) is given with its context. Its target is unknown. TCRdb's copy holds only in-frame clones and misses some; the assay was immunoSEQ multiplex PCR. The repertoire has tens of thousands of clones, 70% to 90% of them found once; the top ten carry approximately 22%. Germline V gene data show CDR1 as SGHTA and CDR2 as FQGTGA. The CDR3 runs to 13 residues. V was shortened by 3 bases and J by 4 bases, with 8 bases between the two germline ends. This entry belongs to a study of T cells in localized non-small cell lung cancer. Points from the study as a whole: Appearances in adjacent lung were noted for a median approximately 50 of the top 100 tumor clones. Because researchers sequenced only one region of the tumor, heterogeneity is still possible. Longer survival (overall) was linked to higher T cell density in blood. Clonality of T cells reached its maximum in uninvolved adjacent lung, surpassing tumor.

The TCR comes from a man aged 40-75 years with stage I squamous cell lung carcinoma. This sequence joins TRBV7-3 and TRBJ2-3; D is ambiguous. This specimen was peripheral blood, taken before any cancer treatment. Here the CDR3 reads CASSFQAPDTQYF. In DNA, the CDR3 is TGTGCCAGCAGCTTCCAGGCCCCAGATACGCAGTATTTT.